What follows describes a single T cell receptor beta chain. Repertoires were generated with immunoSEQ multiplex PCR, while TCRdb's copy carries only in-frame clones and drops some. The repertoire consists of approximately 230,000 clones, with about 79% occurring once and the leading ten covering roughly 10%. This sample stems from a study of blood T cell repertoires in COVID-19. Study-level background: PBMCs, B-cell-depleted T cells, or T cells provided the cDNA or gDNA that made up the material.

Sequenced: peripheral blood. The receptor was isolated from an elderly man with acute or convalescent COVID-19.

This CDR3 is CASSYATGMYTEAFF. The CDR3, as DNA: TGTGCCAGCAGTTATGCGACAGGCATGTACACTGAAGCTTTCTTT. J is TRBJ1-1 and V is TRBV6-5; the D gene is possibly TRBD1 (6 bases). The germline V gene has CDR1 MNHEY and CDR2 SVGAGI. V shed 3 bases and J shed 3 bases, with 14 bases lying between them. The CDR3 runs 15 residues.